One sample yielded the 15 T cell receptor beta chains listed below, sequenced in a study of siplizumab effects on memory and regulatory T cells. Method: immunoSEQ multiplex PCR; TCRdb's copy keeps in-frame clones and lacks some. Seen here are 87,000 or so clones, about 90% observed once, and the top ten hold 15%. What was sequenced was CD4+ T cells sorted from blood. These receptors all come from a human donor in good health.

This clone came up once. This chain links TRBV5-1 with TRBJ2-7; D might be TRBD1 (5 bases). Deletions cut 2 bases from V and 2 bases from J, with 8 bases between. This CDR3 comprises 13 residues. Per germline, CDR1 SGHRS and CDR2 YFSETQ. The CDR3 region has the DNA TGCGCCAGCAGCTTTGGCAGGGCCTACGAGCAGTACTTC. This translates into CASSFGRAYEQYF.

The rearrangement joins TRBV29-1 to TRBJ1-6, with D possibly TRBD1 on 5 matching bases. The CDR3 is made up of 15 amino acids. Trimming took 5 bases from V and 6 from J, leaving 17 bases between them. Germline lookup yields CDR1 SQVTM and CDR2 ANQGSEA. The CDR3 spells CSVKTGTEINSPLHF. The DNA of the CDR3 is TGCAGCGTTAAGACCGGGACGGAAATTAATTCACCCCTCCACTTT.

J is TRBJ2-2 and V is TRBV5-1; D is perhaps TRBD1 or TRBD2 (6 bases each). V lost 4 bases, J lost 3 bases, and 10 bases lay in between. Germline V gives CDR1 SGHRS, CDR2 YFSETQ. This CDR3 has 14 residues. The CDR3 loop is CASSGGRDTGELFF. CDR3 in DNA: TGCGCCAGCAGCGGGGGGCGCGACACCGGGGAGCTGTTTTTT.

The rearrangement uses TRBV7-9 and TRBJ2-3; the D gene is possibly TRBD2 (7 bases). Per germline, CDR1 SEHNR and CDR2 FQNEAQ (reference sequence). Trimming stripped 5 bases from V and 6 bases from J, with 12 bases between. The CDR3 is 13 residues long. CDR3 protein: CASSRGGVDTQYF. The CDR3 region has the DNA TGTGCCAGCAGCCGAGGGGGGGTTGATACGCAGTATTTT.

The V and J genes are TRBV11-3 and TRBJ2-1; D gene uncertain. Germline V lookup: CDR1 SGHNT, CDR2 YENEEA. V was pared by 5 bases and J by 4 bases, with 12 bases between. This CDR3 has 14 amino acids. The CDR3 loop reads CASSPGSPYNEQFF. In DNA form, the CDR3 reads TGTGCCAGCAGCCCCGGCAGTCCTTACAATGAGCAGTTCTTC.

This chain joins TRBV5-4 and TRBJ2-7, with D perhaps TRBD2 (5 bases). This CDR3 has 13 residues. Germline CDR1 reads SGHNT; CDR2 reads YYREEE (reference sequence). V was shortened by 0 bases and J by 3 bases, with 7 bases between the two germline ends. CDR3 protein: CASSLDGNYEQYF. The DNA of the CDR3 is TGTGCCAGCAGCTTGGACGGGAACTACGAGCAGTACTTC. Combining the CDR3 with reference TRBV5-4 and TRBJ2-7 gives the whole variable domain ETGVTQSPTHLIKTRGQQVTLRCSSQSGHNTVSWYQQALGQGPQFIFQYYREEENGRGNFPPRFSGLQFPNYSSELNVNALELDDSALYLCASSLDGNYEQYFGPGTRLTVT.

V gene TRBV11-1 combines with J gene TRBJ2-2; 9 bases are shared with TRBD1. This CDR3 has 15 residues. The junction had 4 bases not matched to a gene; V was cut back by 5 bases and J by 3 bases. The germline CDR1 and CDR2 sequences are SGHAT and FQDESV (reference sequence). The CDR3 region has the DNA TGTGCCAGCAGCCAGGGACAGGGTTACACCGGGGAGCTGTTTTTT. This encodes CASSQGQGYTGELFF.

This chain joins TRBV6-5 and TRBJ2-7; 9 bases fit TRBD1. The CDR3 extends over 14 amino acids. The germline V gene encodes CDR1 MNHEY and CDR2 SVGAGI. V trimming: 5 bases; J trimming: 5 bases; junction bases outside the gene matches: 7. The CDR3 bases are TGTGCCAGCAGTAGGACAGGGGCGCGCCACGAGCAGTACTTC. This sequence encodes CASSRTGARHEQYF.

This clone was picked up a small number of times. The genes are TRBV5-1 and TRBJ2-3, with 10 bases fitting TRBD1. With V trimmed by 2 bases and J by 8 bases, 11 bases remained unmatched. This CDR3 spans 16 amino acids. Germline V gene lookup returns CDR1 SGHRS and CDR2 YFSETQ. CDR3 bases: TGCGCCAGCAGCTTTCCGACCGGGACAGGGGATGGTACGCAGTATTTT. Translation gives CASSFPTGTGDGTQYF.

This clone has only one observation. V and J are TRBV5-1 and TRBJ2-7; no clear D. The germline V gene encodes CDR1 SGHRS and CDR2 YFSETQ. Trimming cost V 4 bases and J 5 bases, with 19 bases left between them. CDR3 length equals 15 residues. The CDR3 sequence is CASSREARFPDEQYF. The CDR3 DNA follows: TGCGCCAGCAGCCGCGAGGCTAGGTTCCCGGACGAGCAGTACTTC.

The chain combines TRBV5-1 with TRBJ2-7; D is ambiguous. The length of the CDR3 is 16 residues. The V and J ends lost 4 bases and 0 bases respectively, with 17 bases between them. Germline loops: CDR1 SGHRS, CDR2 YFSETQ. The CDR3 loop reads CASSLPPEWSSYEQYF. In DNA, the CDR3 is TGCGCCAGCAGCCTACCTCCTGAGTGGAGCTCCTACGAGCAGTACTTC.

This chain uses TRBV7-2 with TRBJ1-1; tentatively, D is TRBD1 (5 bases). V shed 1 base and J shed 3 bases, with 9 bases lying between them. CDR3 length: 14 amino acids. The V gene's germline CDR1 is SGHTA and CDR2 FQGNSA. CDR3 region: CASSLGRGYTEAFF. Written as DNA, the CDR3 is TGTGCCAGCAGCTTAGGGAGGGGCTACACTGAAGCTTTCTTT. Using reference TRBV7-2 and TRBJ1-1 for the parts outside the CDR3, the full variable domain is GAGVSQSPSNKVTEKGKDVELRCDPISGHTALYWYRQSLGQGLEFLIYFQGNSAPDKSGLPSDRFSAERTGGSVSTLTIQRTQQEDSAVYLCASSLGRGYTEAFFGQGTRLTVV.

J is TRBJ2-6 and V is TRBV5-1; possible D gene TRBD1, 5 bases. The CDR3 runs 15 residues. V was cut by 4 bases and J by 1 base, with 9 bases left in between. Germline V gives CDR1 SGHRS, CDR2 YFSETQ. This CDR3 reads CASSLRQSGANVLTF. As DNA, the CDR3 is TGCGCCAGCAGCCTCAGACAGTCTGGGGCCAACGTCCTGACTTTC.

The rearrangement joins TRBV11-3 to TRBJ2-7; 9 positions agree with TRBD1. The CDR3 spans 16 residues. Germline CDR1 and CDR2: SGHNT and YENEEA. Losses at the gene ends were 0 bases for V and 2 bases for J; bases not matched to a gene: 5. CDR3 loop: CASSLEGQGPAYEQYF. CDR3 nucleotides: TGTGCCAGCAGCTTAGAAGGACAGGGGCCCGCCTACGAGCAGTACTTC.

The CDR3 coding sequence is TGTGCCTGGAGTCGGCAGCATGGCTACACCTTC. Residues: CAWSRQHGYTF. This chain joins TRBV30 and TRBJ1-2; no reliable D call. Trimming stripped 2 bases from V and 6 bases from J, with 7 bases between. Germline lookup yields CDR1 GTSNPN and CDR2 SVGIG (reference sequence). CDR3 length equals 11 residues. The complete variable domain, with remaining parts taken from reference TRBV30 and TRBJ1-2, reads SQTIHQWPATLVQPVGSPLSLECTVEGTSNPNLYWYRQAAGRGLQLLFYSVGIGQISSEVPQNLSASRPQDRQFILSSKKLLLSDSGFYLCAWSRQHGYTFGSGTRLTVV.